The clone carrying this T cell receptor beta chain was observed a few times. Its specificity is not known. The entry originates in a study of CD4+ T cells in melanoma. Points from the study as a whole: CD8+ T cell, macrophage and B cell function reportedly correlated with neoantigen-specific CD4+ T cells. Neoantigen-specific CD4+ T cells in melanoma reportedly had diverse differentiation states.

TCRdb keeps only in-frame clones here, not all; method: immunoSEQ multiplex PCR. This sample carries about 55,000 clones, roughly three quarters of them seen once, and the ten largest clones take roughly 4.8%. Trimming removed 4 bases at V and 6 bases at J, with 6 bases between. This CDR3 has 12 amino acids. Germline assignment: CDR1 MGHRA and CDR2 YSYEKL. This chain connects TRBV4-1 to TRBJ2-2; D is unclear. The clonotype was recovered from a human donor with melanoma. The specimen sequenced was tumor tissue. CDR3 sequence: CASSLVPGELFF. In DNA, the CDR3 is TGCGCCAGCAGCCTCGTTCCCGGGGAGCTGTTTTTT.